This T cell receptor (beta chain) was retrieved from a study of PD-1 blockade in classical Hodgkin lymphoma. Study in general: Patients were infused with nivolumab 3 mg/kg every 2 weeks.

Each patient's relapse followed autologous stem cell transplantation, and brentuximab vedotin exposure varied. Classification of best responses gave complete response, partial response or progressive disease. The repertoire was sequenced with immunoSEQ multiplex PCR; TCRdb's copy has only in-frame clones and lacks some. The sample yields approximately 26,000 clones, approximately 66% seen once. Study outcomes and limitations: Relapsed/refractory patients reportedly had lower baseline diversity than newly diagnosed patients. CD4+ TCR diversity, unlike CD8+, climbed significantly by C4D1.

In regard to this clone: Its antigen remains unknown.

Germline values: CDR1 LNHDA, CDR2 SQIVND (reference sequence). Trimming removed 7 bases at V and 2 bases at J, with 6 bases between. The CDR3 consists of 12 residues. The source was peripheral blood mononuclear cells (PBMCs), collected before the second cycle of nivolumab. The chain carries TRBV19 and TRBJ1-3; the D is unclear. The source is a human donor with classical Hodgkin lymphoma. The CDR3 region is CASTMTGNTIYF. CDR3 in DNA: TGTGCCAGTACCATGACTGGAAACACCATATATTTT.